These T cell receptor beta chains were read from a single sample in a study of Graves' ophthalmopathy and Graves' hyperthyroidism. TCRdb recomputed calls from the multiplex PCR reads with MiXCR, one row per CDR3 protein. The sample has 200,000 to 250,000 distinct CDR3 sequences, about 22% seen once; the top ten hold around two fifths. Source material: peripheral blood. Every receptor here comes from a woman between 45 and 65 years old with Graves' ophthalmopathy. Both conserved end residues are part of each CDR3. Fields, in order: V gene, D gene, clone size, J gene, CDR3 protein, CDR3 DNA. The D gene is left open where the match is weak. Expanded clones are given a class, and other clones once, few, many or no size at all.

V gene: TRBV7-3
D gene: NA
clone size: many
J gene: TRBJ2-5
CDR3 protein: CASSSGLGGTQYF
CDR3 DNA: TGTGCCAGCAGCTCCGGTCTTGGTGGGACCCAGTACTTC

V gene: TRBV15
D gene: NA
clone size: many
J gene: TRBJ1-5
CDR3 protein: CATSRMDTDQPQHF
CDR3 DNA: TGTGCCACCAGCAGAATGGACACCGATCAGCCCCAGCATTTT

V gene: TRBV20-1
D gene: NA
clone size: NA
J gene: TRBJ2-7
CDR3 protein: CSASGLSRLEQYF
CDR3 DNA: TGCAGTGCTAGCGGGCTCTCCCGGTTGGAGCAGTACTTC

V gene: TRBV6-1
D gene: NA
clone size: many
J gene: TRBJ2-2
CDR3 protein: CASTLRRGQSGELFF
CDR3 DNA: TGTGCCAGCACCCTAAGGAGGGGGCAATCCGGGGAGCTGTTTTTT

V gene: TRBV5-1
D gene: TRBD2
clone size: few
J gene: TRBJ2-7
CDR3 protein: CASSLGLAGGTSSYEQYF
CDR3 DNA: TGCGCCAGCAGCTTGGGACTAGCGGGAGGTACCAGCTCCTACGAGCAGTACTTC

V gene: TRBV11-1
D gene: TRBD1
clone size: many
J gene: TRBJ1-1
CDR3 protein: CASSLGVGQGDTEAFF
CDR3 DNA: TGTGCCAGCAGCTTAGGGGTGGGACAGGGGGACACTGAAGCTTTCTTT

V gene: TRBV12-3/TRBV12-4
D gene: NA
clone size: many
J gene: TRBJ2-2
CDR3 protein: CASSFRLPGTGELFF
CDR3 DNA: TGTGCCAGCAGTTTTAGGCTCCCAGGGACCGGGGAGCTGTTTTTT

V gene: TRBV7-3
D gene: NA
clone size: many
J gene: TRBJ2-5
CDR3 protein: CASSSWSGETQYF
CDR3 DNA: TGTGCCAGCAGCTCCTGGAGTGGGGAGACCCAGTACTTC

V gene: TRBV24-1
D gene: NA
clone size: NA
J gene: TRBJ2-5
CDR3 protein: CATRDARETQYF
CDR3 DNA: TGTGCCACCAGGGACGCCCGGGAGACCCAGTACTTC

V gene: TRBV28
D gene: NA
clone size: many
J gene: TRBJ2-2
CDR3 protein: CASNRGGNTGELFF
CDR3 DNA: TGTGCCAGCAACAGGGGGGGAAACACCGGGGAGCTGTTTTTT

V gene: TRBV12-3/TRBV12-4
D gene: NA
clone size: many
J gene: TRBJ2-7
CDR3 protein: CASTLQGGVPYEQYF
CDR3 DNA: TGTGCCAGCACCCTCCAAGGGGGGGTTCCCTACGAGCAGTACTTC

V gene: TRBV3-1
D gene: TRBD2
clone size: many
J gene: TRBJ2-7
CDR3 protein: CASSPLWREYEQYF
CDR3 DNA: TGTGCCAGCAGCCCCCTCTGGCGGGAGTACGAGCAGTACTTC

V gene: TRBV12-3/TRBV12-4
D gene: NA
clone size: many
J gene: TRBJ1-1
CDR3 protein: CASSSGPMGLF
CDR3 DNA: TGTGCCAGCAGTTCGGGACCGATGGGGCTCTTT

V gene: TRBV5-6
D gene: TRBD2
clone size: many
J gene: TRBJ2-7
CDR3 protein: CASSLRGRVAEQYF
CDR3 DNA: TGTGCCAGCAGCTTGCGCGGGAGGGTAGCCGAGCAGTACTTC

V gene: TRBV28
D gene: NA
clone size: NA
J gene: TRBJ2-5
CDR3 protein: CASSFVGAETQYF
CDR3 DNA: TGTGCCAGCAGTTTTGTGGGGGCAGAGACCCAGTACTTC

V gene: TRBV20-1
D gene: NA
clone size: NA
J gene: TRBJ2-7
CDR3 protein: CSATVSSYEQYF
CDR3 DNA: TGCAGTGCTACCGTGAGCTCCTACGAGCAGTATTTC

V gene: TRBV29-1
D gene: NA
clone size: many
J gene: TRBJ1-5
CDR3 protein: CSVVSGAGENQPQHF
CDR3 DNA: TGCAGCGTTGTATCGGGGGCAGGGGAAAATCAGCCCCAGCATTTT

V gene: TRBV4-1
D gene: TRBD2
clone size: NA
J gene: TRBJ2-5
CDR3 protein: CVSSQAGARVGTQYF
CDR3 DNA: TGCGTCAGCAGCCAAGCGGGGGCGAGGGTGGGGACCCAGTACTTC

V gene: TRBV27
D gene: NA
clone size: NA
J gene: TRBJ1-1
CDR3 protein: CASKTPRGARDTEAFF
CDR3 DNA: TGTGCCAGCAAAACACCTCGGGGGGCGCGAGACACTGAAGCTTTCTTT

V gene: TRBV11-2
D gene: NA
clone size: many
J gene: TRBJ1-1
CDR3 protein: CASSLVGNTEAFF
CDR3 DNA: TGTGCCAGCAGCTTAGTTGGGAACACTGAAGCTTTCTTT

V gene: TRBV2
D gene: NA
clone size: few
J gene: TRBJ2-4
CDR3 protein: CASSEAVTPVFF
CDR3 DNA: TGTGCCAGCAGTGAAGCTGTTACCCCCGTCTTCTTC

V gene: TRBV19
D gene: NA
clone size: many
J gene: TRBJ2-5
CDR3 protein: CASTPRGDATQYF
CDR3 DNA: TGTGCCAGTACCCCCAGAGGGGACGCGACCCAGTACTTC

V gene: TRBV6-1
D gene: NA
clone size: many
J gene: TRBJ1-1
CDR3 protein: CASSDVRQEAFF
CDR3 DNA: TGTGCCAGCAGTGATGTGAGACAGGAAGCTTTCTTT